This TCR beta chain was captured by sequencing in a study of blood T cells in healthy people across ages. Alongside a J-beta primer mix, a sample-barcoded 5' primer served in a second PCR lasting roughly 7 to 12 cycles. TCRdb re-called the 5' RACE reads with MiXCR, one entry per CDR3 protein. This sample has approximately 1.5 million distinct CDR3 sequences, with roughly 43% found just once. Germline-derived CDR1 and CDR2 are SGDLS and YYNGEE. The length of the CDR3 is 14 residues. Points on this clonotype: This may be a read error, as it is one base from a much larger clone.

The chain combines TRBV9 with TRBJ2-4, with unresolved D. The J call may be wrong; the DNA end is better matched by TRBJ2-7. The sequence was obtained from a woman aged 18 to 35 in good health. The sample comprised blood. The CDR3 loop is CASSVGDGSYEQYF. CDR3 bases: TGTGCCAGCAGCGTAGGCGACGGCTCCTACGAGCAGTACTTC.